This section outlines one TCR beta chain sequence together with its context. Antigen specificity is unknown. Using its own MiXCR run on the 5' RACE reads, TCRdb lists one record per CDR3 protein. There are approximately 290,000 distinct CDR3 sequences in the sample; roughly 8.2% occur only once, and around a fifth lies in the top ten. The data were taken from a study of T-cell memory formation after mild COVID-19. Study-level results: Clones that contracted from day 15 to 85 had balanced CD4/CD8; later expanders were CD4+ biased.

This CDR3 has 15 residues. V was clipped by 4 bases and J by 10 bases; unmatched bases: 12. From germline, CDR1 is MGHRA and CDR2 YSYEKL. Source material: PBMCs or a T cell subset sorted from them (not recorded which). This sequence originates from a man between 18 and 29 years old who had mild COVID-19 (a few samples of this study predate the infection). Cell type and time point are not known. The rearrangement links TRBV4-1 to TRBJ2-1; 8 positions agree with TRBD1. The CDR3, as DNA: TGCGCCAGCAGCCCACGACACCCTCGGACAGGGGAGCAGTTCTTC. Translated, it gives CASSPRHPRTGEQFF.